Below, 6 T cell receptor beta chains from the same sample are listed, as sequenced in a study of shared clonotypes between healthy human individuals. TCRdb keeps only in-frame clones here, not all; method: immunoSEQ multiplex PCR. The table includes 2.3 million or so clones, more than 80% detected once. Sequencing input: naive CD4+ T cells from PBMCs. Noted subset: CD45RA+ positively selected. Receptors were obtained from a man between 18 and 35 years old in good health. Some clones in this sample may be carry-over from other donors' samples.

The V call is TRBV7-3, the J call TRBJ1-2, with D maybe TRBD1 (6 bases). V was trimmed by 5 bases and J by 10 bases, leaving 17 bases between them. Germline loops: CDR1 SGHTA, CDR2 FQGTGA. This CDR3 is 13 amino acids long. The CDR3 DNA reads TGTGCCAGCAGCGTTAACTTAGGGGGGTTCTACACCTTC. Amino acids: CASSVNLGGFYTF.

V usage is TRBV27 and J usage is TRBJ2-3; 14 nucleotides line up with TRBD2. V gave up 4 bases and J gave up 6 bases; unmatched junction bases: 3. The CDR3 has 15 amino acids. Looked up from germline, CDR1 is MNHEY and CDR2 is SMNVEV (reference sequence). CDR3 loop: CASSSRTSGRDTQYF. DNA for the CDR3: TGTGCCAGCAGTTCCCGGACTAGCGGGAGGGATACGCAGTATTTT.

This chain connects TRBV4-3 to TRBJ2-1; 9 bases agree with TRBD2. V gave up 4 bases and J gave up 2 bases; unmatched junction bases: 9. Germline V CDR1 and CDR2: LGHNA, YSLEER. The CDR3 has 17 residues. CDR3 protein: CASSLNPPSGTYNEQFF. The CDR3 nucleotides are TGCGCCAGCAGCCTCAACCCGCCTAGCGGGACCTACAATGAGCAGTTCTTC.

The chain combines TRBV19 with TRBJ1-2; TRBD1 aligns across 9 bases. CDR1 is LNHDA, CDR2 SQIVND, per germline (reference sequence). Trimming removed 6 bases from V and 2 bases from J; junction bases left unmatched: 7. The CDR3 spans 15 residues. The CDR3 loop is CASRLGQGGNYGYTF. The CDR3, as DNA: TGTGCCAGTAGACTGGGACAGGGTGGAAACTATGGCTACACCTTC.

This sequence joins TRBV27 and TRBJ2-7; TRBD2 matches at 11 bases. The germline V gene encodes CDR1 MNHEY and CDR2 SMNVEV (reference sequence). The V and J ends lost 6 bases and 2 bases, in that order; junction bases with no gene match: 3. The CDR3 sequence is 14 residues long. In DNA form, the CDR3 reads TGTGCCAGCAGGAATAGCGGGAGGGCCTACGAGCAGTACTTC. Translated: CASRNSGRAYEQYF.

V gene TRBV21-1 combines with J gene TRBJ2-7. TRBV21-1 is annotated as a pseudogene. The CDR3 extends over 13 amino acids. The CDR3 DNA is TGTGCCAGCAGCCCCACCGGGGCGGAAGAGCAGTACTTC. Translation: CASSPTGAEEQYF.